These T cell receptor beta chains were read from a single sample in a study of CD8 T cells in ankylosing spondylitis. TCRdb used MiXCR to reprocess the 5' RACE reads, holding one entry per CDR3 protein. The sample records just over 350,000 distinct CDR3 sequences, approximately 22% being singletons. The sequencing sample was made of blood, either unsorted or a sorted T cell fraction (not recorded which). These receptors were collected from a male donor with ankylosing spondylitis or in good health (not recorded which). Each CDR3 is given with its conserved first and last residue. A D gene is named only where the DNA matches it firmly. Only part of the rows carry a size: once, few, many, or a class if the clone is expanded.

D: NA
size: few
length: 13
V: TRBV2
J: TRBJ2-7
DNA: TGTGCCAGCAGGCTCACCCAGGGATACGAGCAGTACTTC
CDR3: CASRLTQGYEQYF

D: TRBD1
size: NA
length: 16
V: TRBV14
J: TRBJ2-7
DNA: TGTGCCAGCAGCCAAGTAATCGGACAGGGTCGTTCCGAGCAGTACTTC
CDR3: CASSQVIGQGRSEQYF

D: TRBD2
size: few
length: 14
V: TRBV12-3/TRBV12-4
J: TRBJ2-1
DNA: TGTGCCAGCAGTTTTGGGACTAGGCCCAATGAGCAGTTCTTC
CDR3: CASSFGTRPNEQFF

D: NA
size: NA
length: 11
V: TRBV6-1
J: TRBJ2-1
DNA: TGTGCCACCTTACCTGGGAATGAGCAGTTCTTC
CDR3: CATLPGNEQFF

D: TRBD1
size: NA
length: 13
V: TRBV20-1
J: TRBJ2-7
DNA: TGCAGTGCCACGACAGGGGCTAACTACGAGCAGTACTTC
CDR3: CSATTGANYEQYF

D: NA
size: NA
length: 13
V: TRBV5-5
J: TRBJ2-5
DNA: TGTGCCAGCAGCTTGGAGAAGGAAGAGACCCAGTACTTC
CDR3: CASSLEKEETQYF

D: NA
size: NA
length: 14
V: TRBV3-1
J: TRBJ1-2
DNA: TGTGCCAGCAGCCAAGTCCAGGGGCACTATGGCTACACCTTC
CDR3: CASSQVQGHYGYTF

D: TRBD2
size: many
length: 18
V: TRBV20-1
J: TRBJ2-3
DNA: TGCAGTGCTAGAGCCGGGGGGTGGTTAGCGGGGGGAACAGATACGCAGTATTTT
CDR3: CSARAGGWLAGGTDTQYF

D: NA
size: NA
length: 12
V: TRBV7-9
J: TRBJ2-7
DNA: TGTGCCAGCAGCGCGGGGTTCAACGAGCAGTACTTC
CDR3: CASSAGFNEQYF

D: NA
size: many
length: 13
V: TRBV7-9
J: TRBJ2-1
DNA: TGTGCCAGCAGCTTCGGACTCTACAATGAGCAGTTCTTC
CDR3: CASSFGLYNEQFF

D: NA
size: few
length: 14
V: TRBV6-2/TRBV6-3
J: TRBJ2-1
DNA: TGTGCCAGCAGTTACTCGCAGGGGCGCAATGAGCAGTTCTTC
CDR3: CASSYSQGRNEQFF

D: NA
size: few
length: 14
V: TRBV5-4
J: TRBJ2-1
DNA: TGTGCCAGCACCGATATAAGCTCCTACAATGAGCAGTTCTTC
CDR3: CASTDISSYNEQFF

D: NA
size: NA
length: 11
V: TRBV20-1
J: TRBJ1-1
DNA: TGCAGCCTACAGGGATACACTGAAGCTTTCTTT
CDR3: CSLQGYTEAFF

D: TRBD1
size: NA
length: 15
V: TRBV29-1
J: TRBJ2-3
DNA: TGCAGCGTTGAGGGACAGGGGGTTCACCCAGATACGCAGTATTTT
CDR3: CSVEGQGVHPDTQYF

D: TRBD2
size: NA
length: 16
V: TRBV30
J: TRBJ2-1
DNA: TGTGCCTGGAGTCGGCTAGCGGGGGGGCTGCTCAATGAGCAGTTCTTC
CDR3: CAWSRLAGGLLNEQFF

D: TRBD1
size: few
length: 14
V: TRBV7-9
J: TRBJ1-2
DNA: TGTGCCAGCAGCCGTCAACAGGGGGCGGAAGGCTACACCTTC
CDR3: CASSRQQGAEGYTF

D: NA
size: few
length: 14
V: TRBV7-2
J: TRBJ2-1
DNA: TGTGCCAGCAGCTTTTGGGCTAATCAGGATGAGCAGTTCTTC
CDR3: CASSFWANQDEQFF

D: NA
size: NA
length: 16
V: TRBV6-1
J: TRBJ2-7
DNA: TGTGCCAGCAGCCCCCACCCCGGCAGTCGTCCCTACGAGCAGTACTTC
CDR3: CASSPHPGSRPYEQYF

D: TRBD2
size: NA
length: 17
V: TRBV7-2
J: TRBJ2-3
DNA: TGTGCCAGCAGCCATGGAGGAGCGGGGGTTCATGTGGATACGCAGTATTTT
CDR3: CASSHGGAGVHVDTQYF

D: NA
size: NA
length: 15
V: TRBV5-5
J: TRBJ2-1
DNA: TGTGCCAGCAGCCAAATCCCGAGCTCCTACAATGAGCAGTTCTTC
CDR3: CASSQIPSSYNEQFF

D: NA
size: few
length: 14
V: TRBV20-1
J: TRBJ2-7
DNA: TGCAGTGCTAGACTTCTTGAGGCGTCCTACGAGCAGTACTTC
CDR3: CSARLLEASYEQYF

D: NA
size: NA
length: 16
V: TRBV14
J: TRBJ2-2
DNA: TGTGCCAGCAGCCAAACGGGCTTATCGGGCACCGGGGAGCTGTTTTTT
CDR3: CASSQTGLSGTGELFF

D: TRBD2
size: NA
length: 15
V: TRBV12-3/TRBV12-4
J: TRBJ2-5
DNA: TGTGCCAGCAGTCGGCGGCTAGCGGGGGTAGAGACCCAGTACTTC
CDR3: CASSRRLAGVETQYF

D: NA
size: few
length: 16
V: TRBV11-2
J: TRBJ2-5
DNA: TGTGCCAGCAGCTTAGGGGGGGTAGTCTCTGAAGAGACCCAGTACTTC
CDR3: CASSLGGVVSEETQYF

D: NA
size: many
length: 11
V: TRBV6-5
J: TRBJ2-5
DNA: TGTGCCAGCAGTTACGGGGAGACCCAGTACTTC
CDR3: CASSYGETQYF

D: TRBD1
size: NA
length: 17
V: TRBV7-9
J: TRBJ2-2
DNA: TGTGCCAGCAGCTTAGACCCACAGGGGGCTAACACCGGGGAGCTGTTTTTT
CDR3: CASSLDPQGANTGELFF

D: TRBD1
size: few
length: 14
V: TRBV12-3/TRBV12-4
J: TRBJ2-1
DNA: TGTGCCAGCAGGGACCCCGACAGGGTCAATGAGCAGTTCTTC
CDR3: CASRDPDRVNEQFF

D: TRBD1
size: few
length: 15
V: TRBV5-1
J: TRBJ2-7
DNA: TGCGCCAGCAGCTGGGGACAGGGGGCCGCCTACGAGCAGTACTTC
CDR3: CASSWGQGAAYEQYF

D: TRBD2
size: NA
length: 15
V: TRBV29-1
J: TRBJ2-1
DNA: TGCAGCGTCGGAGGGACTAGCGGGGGGTACAATGAGCAGTTCTTC
CDR3: CSVGGTSGGYNEQFF

D: NA
size: few
length: 17
V: TRBV12-3/TRBV12-4
J: TRBJ2-5
DNA: TGTGCCAGCAGTCACCTCAAACCGGCCCCGACCCAAGAGACCCAGTACTTC
CDR3: CASSHLKPAPTQETQYF

D: NA
size: few
length: 17
V: TRBV27
J: TRBJ1-1
DNA: TGTGCCAGCAGTAATCCCCTTGCAGATGGGTATCATACTGAAGCTTTCTTT
CDR3: CASSNPLADGYHTEAFF

D: NA
size: few
length: 10
V: TRBV6-1
J: TRBJ1-2
DNA: TGTGCCAGCACGGGGGGTGGCTACACCTTC
CDR3: CASTGGGYTF

D: TRBD1
size: many
length: 13
V: TRBV25-1
J: TRBJ2-7
DNA: TGTGCCAGCAGGGGACAGGGGGCCTACGAGCAGTACTTC
CDR3: CASRGQGAYEQYF

D: NA
size: NA
length: 10
V: TRBV7-9
J: TRBJ2-7
DNA: TGTGCCAGCAGCAACGACCGGGAGTACTTC
CDR3: CASSNDREYF

D: NA
size: few
length: 14
V: TRBV10-3
J: TRBJ1-1
DNA: TGTGCCATCAGGACCGGGCACCCGAGCACTGAAGCTTTCTTT
CDR3: CAIRTGHPSTEAFF

D: TRBD2
size: NA
length: 16
V: TRBV12-3/TRBV12-4
J: TRBJ2-3
DNA: TGTGCCAGCAGCCGACTAGCGGGGGGGGACACAGATACGCAGTATTTT
CDR3: CASSRLAGGDTDTQYF

D: NA
size: many
length: 14
V: TRBV12-3/TRBV12-4
J: TRBJ2-5
DNA: TGTGCCAGCAGTTTGGCCAGGGGCCAAGAGACCCAGTACTTC
CDR3: CASSLARGQETQYF

D: NA
size: few
length: 15
V: TRBV19
J: TRBJ1-5
DNA: TGTGCCAGTAGTATAACTACAGGGTTGGGTCAGCCCCAGCATTTT
CDR3: CASSITTGLGQPQHF

D: NA
size: NA
length: 13
V: TRBV29-1
J: TRBJ2-7
DNA: TGCAGCGTGACACAGCTACAGAGCTACGAGCAGTACTTC
CDR3: CSVTQLQSYEQYF

D: TRBD2
size: NA
length: 14
V: TRBV20-1
J: TRBJ2-1
DNA: TGCAGTGCTAGAGATACCCGGGGGGTCTATGAGCAGTTCTTC
CDR3: CSARDTRGVYEQFF

D: NA
size: NA
length: 12
V: TRBV12-3/TRBV12-4
J: TRBJ2-1
DNA: TGTGCCAGCAGGGGTGGGACTTTTGAGCAGTTCTTC
CDR3: CASRGGTFEQFF